These 23 T cell receptor beta chains originate from one sample sequenced in a study of kidney transplant recipient with SARS-CoV-2 infection. TCRdb passed the reads through MiXCR, listing each CDR3 protein once. The sample records approximately 240,000 distinct CDR3 sequences, more than 25% being singletons. The sample consisted of a blood sample, taken at baseline and between days 110 and 120 from a kidney transplant recipient. These TCRs come from a male patient between 25 and 39 years old who had COVID-19 and was a kidney transplant recipient. Some T cells may be transferred from the graft donor.

This chain connects TRBV27 to TRBJ2-5; 10 bases agree with TRBD2. CDR1 and CDR2 (germline): MNHEY, SMNVEV (reference sequence). The CDR3 covers 18 residues. The trim removed 6 bases at V and 4 bases at J, leaving 17 bases unmatched. The CDR3 is CASRQDAGTSVSGETQYF. In DNA form, the CDR3 reads TGTGCCAGCAGACAAGACGCCGGGACTAGCGTAAGTGGAGAGACCCAGTACTTC.

Many counts were recorded for this clonotype. The gene calls are TRBV6-4 and TRBJ2-2; D possibly corresponds to TRBD1 (5 bases). V was clipped by 6 bases and J by 4 bases, with 9 bases between them. The CDR3 is 13 amino acids. The germline V gene has CDR1 MRHNA and CDR2 SNTAGT. DNA for the CDR3: TGTGCCAGCAGCCGGACAACCACCGGGGAGCTGTTTTTT. Encoded protein: CASSRTTTGELFF.

This clonotype occurred many times. The chain couples TRBV6-5 to TRBJ1-2; D is ambiguous. Germline-derived CDR1 and CDR2 are MNHEY and SVGAGI. The V gene lost 5 bases and the J gene lost 4 bases, with 23 bases spanning the gap. This CDR3 spans 17 amino acids. CDR3 in DNA: TGTGCCAGCAGTCTATTGACCTCTATGCGAAAGACCTATGGCTACACCTTC. Protein product: CASSLLTSMRKTYGYTF.

Comments on this clonotype: Being one base from a much bigger clone, this may be a read error. The chain employs TRBV3-1 and TRBJ2-7; D is undetermined. Near its end, the DNA agrees better with TRBJ2-5, so the J call may be wrong. Germline-derived CDR1 and CDR2 are LGHDT and YNNKEL (reference sequence). The CDR3 has 17 amino acids. In nucleotides, the CDR3 is TGTGCCAGCAGCCGGGCTTTTCCCATTTCTTTCTCTGAGACCCAGTACTTC. Translated: CASSRAFPISFSETQYF.

This clonotype has ten or more counts. The chain is built from TRBV4-2 and TRBJ1-1, with TRBD1 matching 9 bases. CDR1 is LGHNA and CDR2 is YNFKEQ in the germline V gene. Trimming took 1 base from V and 5 from J; bases not matched to a gene: 5. The CDR3 loop spans 15 amino acids. CDR3 DNA sequence: TGTGCCAGCAGCCAAGGGTACAGGGGGCGGACTGAAGCTTTCTTT. This sequence encodes CASSQGYRGRTEAFF.

This clonotype was found many times. The chain has TRBV24-1 and TRBJ1-2; D call uncertain. V lost 6 bases, J lost 4 bases, and 23 bases lay in between. Germline CDR1 and CDR2: KGHDR and SFDVKD. CDR3 length: 17 amino acids. Here the CDR3 DNA reads TGTGCCACCAGTCCGTTAACTAGTACCAGAAAGACCTATGGCTACACCTTC. It encodes CATSPLTSTRKTYGYTF.

This clonotype was detected many times. V is TRBV12-3 or TRBV12-4 and J is TRBJ2-5; D is possibly TRBD2 (6 bases). The CDR3 runs to 15 residues. Trimming removed 3 bases from V and 2 bases from J, with 13 bases in between. CDR3 coding DNA: TGTGCCAGCAGTTTGTGGGACTCACCACAAGAGACCCAGTACTTC. Encoded protein: CASSLWDSPQETQYF.

The sample holds many counts of this clonotype. The CDR3 DNA reads TGTGCCAGCAGCGCCCTAACTCACGAGGGAAAGACCTATGGCTACACCTTC. This gives the protein CASSALTHEGKTYGYTF. The V and J genes are TRBV7-1 and TRBJ1-2; D gene unclear. TRBV7-1 qualifies as an ORF whose function is uncertain. The CDR3 has 17 amino acids. The V end lost 5 bases, the J end lost 4 bases, and 23 bases lay between the germline ends.

The sample holds many counts of this clonotype. The CDR3 region is CASSGGLREYF. CDR3 nucleotide sequence: TGTGCCAGCAGCGGGGGACTTAGAGAGTACTTC. The chain carries TRBV27 and TRBJ2-7; TRBD2 might be the D (6 bases). The CDR3 extends over 11 amino acids. From germline, CDR1 is MNHEY and CDR2 SMNVEV (reference sequence). V was cut by 6 bases and J by 11 bases, with 14 bases left in between.

The rearrangement uses TRBV4-1 and TRBJ2-7; D is undetermined. This CDR3 region has 13 residues. V was cut by 5 bases and J by 10 bases, with 18 bases left in between. Germline CDR1 MGHRA, CDR2 YSYEKL. CDR3 loop: CASSSTRKEIQYF. The CDR3 region has the DNA TGCGCCAGCAGCTCAACCCGTAAAGAGATCCAGTACTTC.

This clonotype was recorded many times. V is TRBV6-2 or TRBV6-3 and J is TRBJ1-2; D possibly corresponds to TRBD1 (5 bases). Between the trimmed V and J ends, which lost 8 bases and 0 bases, there was a span of 7 bases. CDR1 and CDR2 (germline): MNHEY, SVGEGT. The length of the CDR3 is 12 residues. The chain's CDR3 is CASQGANYGYTF. CDR3 DNA sequence: TGTGCCAGCCAGGGAGCTAACTATGGCTACACCTTC.

V usage is TRBV5-8 and J usage is TRBJ2-3; TRBD2 agrees at 8 bases. Trimming at V came to 4 bases and at J to 0 bases, leaving 13 bases not matched to a gene. Germline lookup yields CDR1 SGHTS and CDR2 YDEGEE. CDR3 length: 18 amino acids. The CDR3 protein is CASSGGNWAGGSTDTQYF. The CDR3 bases are TGTGCCAGCAGCGGCGGGAATTGGGCGGGAGGCAGCACAGATACGCAGTATTTT.

On this clonotype itself: A much more abundant neighbour one base away suggests this may be a read error. CDR3 amino acids: CASSPLAGGISTDTQHF. In nucleotides, the CDR3 is TGTGCCAGCAGCCCCCTGGCGGGGGGAATAAGTACAGATACGCAGCATTTT. The chain employs TRBV5-8 and TRBJ2-3; a weak D match, TRBD1 (5 bases). The J call may be in error: the DNA end matches TRBJ1-5 better. This CDR3 is built from 17 residues. The germline gives CDR1 SGHTS, CDR2 YDEGEE.

There are many counts of this clonotype. The chain carries TRBV6-1 and TRBJ1-2; TRBD1 is a possible D gene (5 bases). Trimming left V 3 bases short and J 5 bases short, with 13 bases between. The CDR3 is 14 residues long. Germline V gene data show CDR1 as MNHNS and CDR2 as SASEGT. CDR3 residues: CASSDPTDPYGYTF. In DNA, the CDR3 is TGTGCCAGCAGTGATCCGACAGACCCATATGGCTACACCTTC.

As regards this clonotype: A read error is possible here, since a much larger clone lies one base away. V and J are TRBV15 and TRBJ1-1, with a weak D call TRBD1 (5 bases). The V end was cut by 4 bases, the J end by 4 bases, with 16 bases between. The CDR3 is 15 residues long. Looked up from germline, CDR1 is LNHNV and CDR2 is YYDKDF (reference sequence). The DNA for the CDR3 is TGTGCCACCAGCAAAGATGTGGGGCGAAGCACTGAAGCTTTCTTT. It is translated as CATSKDVGRSTEAFF.

The chain recombines TRBV27 with TRBJ2-1, with 7 bases aligning to TRBD2. The trim removed 0 bases at V and 5 bases at J, leaving 10 bases unmatched. Germline CDR1 is MNHEY and CDR2 is SMNVEV (reference sequence). The CDR3 length is 17 residues. The CDR3 is CASSLSIGASGNNEQFF. CDR3 coding DNA: TGTGCCAGCAGTTTATCAATCGGGGCTAGCGGAAACAATGAGCAGTTCTTC.

Of note for this clonotype: A single base separates this from a much larger clone, so it may be a read error. The gene calls are TRBV5-1 and TRBJ2-5; D may be TRBD1 or TRBD2 (5 bases each). The ends were cut back, 3 bases at V and 3 bases at J, with 12 bases in the middle. Looked up from germline, CDR1 is SGHRS and CDR2 is YFSETQ. This CDR3 is built from 14 residues. CDR3 bases: TGCGCCAGCAGCTGGGTCGTGGGGGAAGAGACCCAGTACTTC. This sequence encodes CASSWVVGEETQYF.

This clonotype was observed many times. The chain is built from TRBV4-3 and TRBJ2-7; perhaps TRBD1 as D (6 bases). V lost 0 bases to trimming and J lost 5 bases, with 17 bases between them. The CDR3 has 16 residues. The germline CDR1 and CDR2 sequences are LGHNA and YSLEER. The CDR3 coding sequence is TGCGCCAGCAGCCAAGATGGGGGCCCCCGGGCCCACGAGCAGTACTTC. This encodes CASSQDGGPRAHEQYF.

On this clonotype: A far larger clone is a single base away, which makes a read error likely. J is TRBJ2-4 and V is TRBV6-1, with TRBD2 matching 10 bases. The CDR3 sequence is 15 residues long. Germline lookup yields CDR1 MNHNS and CDR2 SASEGT. The CDR3 here is CASSEGLAGGNEQLF. DNA of the CDR3: TGTGCCAGCAGTGAAGGACTAGCGGGTGGGAATGAGCAGCTCTTC.

This chain joins TRBV7-9 and TRBJ2-7, with D perhaps given as TRBD1 or TRBD2 (5 bases each). The CDR3 runs 14 residues. Germline CDR1 is SEHNR and CDR2 is FQNEAQ (reference sequence). Trimming cost V 5 bases and J 2 bases, with 13 bases left between them. CDR3 sequence reads: CASSPAGTPYEQYF. The CDR3 DNA sequence: TGTGCCAGCAGCCCCGCAGGGACGCCCTACGAGCAGTACTTC.

This clonotype was counted at least ten times. This chain connects TRBV7-9 to TRBJ2-1; 7 nucleotides agree with TRBD1. Trimming removed 3 bases from V and 7 bases from J; junction bases left unmatched: 21. The CDR3 has 19 amino acids. The V gene's germline CDR1 is SEHNR and CDR2 FQNEAQ (reference sequence). The CDR3 spells CASSFSLPNDRATGNEQFF. CDR3 bases: TGTGCCAGCAGCTTTTCACTCCCGAATGACAGGGCAACTGGGAATGAGCAGTTCTTC.

This clonotype came up many times. The rearrangement joins TRBV20-1 to TRBJ1-6, with TRBD1 matching 7 bases. Looked up from germline, CDR1 is DFQATT and CDR2 is SNEGSKA (reference sequence). The CDR3 loop spans 13 amino acids. V was pared by 1 base and J by 10 bases, with 4 bases of the junction left unmatched. CDR3 region: CSARAGGRSPLHF. CDR3 in DNA: TGCAGTGCTAGAGCAGGGGGAAGGTCACCCCTCCACTTT.

This clonotype was seen a handful of times. V gene TRBV20-1 combines with J gene TRBJ2-5, with 12 bases fitting TRBD1. The CDR3 contains 13 residues. Trimming removed 6 bases from V and 5 bases from J; junction bases left unmatched: 4. Germline V lookup: CDR1 DFQATT, CDR2 SNEGSKA (reference sequence). The DNA for the CDR3 is TGCAGTGCAGGGACAGGGGGCGTTGAGACCCAGTACTTC. Translating gives CSAGTGGVETQYF.